This entry features one T cell receptor (beta chain) sequence. What it binds is unknown. Measured with immunoSEQ multiplex PCR; TCRdb has only the in-frame clones, and not every one. This table has about 1.5 million clones, 95% to 99% appearing once. The source of the sample is a study of shared clonotypes between healthy human individuals. Overall study: The people who gave samples were a couple of women and three men aged 18 to 49.

After removal of 7 bases from V and 4 bases from J, the junction contained 8 bases not matched to a gene. The CDR3 is 14 residues long. Germline CDR1 WSHSY, CDR2 SAAADI. Findings and caveats of the study: The generation probabilities recorded for non-shared clonotypes fell below those of clonotypes shared by all four donors. Naive subsets typically showed greater estimated richness than memory subsets. Roughly 5% of naive CD4 clonotypes were shared across a few donors.

The sequencing input was naive CD4+ T cells sorted from blood. Subset in this sample: CD45RA+ positively selected. This chain uses TRBV10-2 with TRBJ2-3; 7 bases are a match to TRBD1. This TCR came from a man aged 25-40 years in good health. The CDR3 reads CASTEDRTPDTQYF. CDR3 nucleotide sequence: TGCGCCAGCACCGAGGACAGGACTCCAGATACGCAGTATTTT.